The 11 T cell receptor beta chains below all came from one sample that was sequenced in a study of cytomegalovirus exposure and HLA in healthy donors (TCRdb year 2017). Library generation was performed with the immunoSEQ multiplex PCR assay. Not all clones reach the TCRdb copy of this immuneACCESS table, which keeps in-frame sequences only. Checked studies attribute under half of the gap to unresolved V genes and leave the rest unexplained. The sample table shows roughly 120,000 clones, and approximately 89% are seen once. The biggest ten clones account for more than 1.5% of the sample. The sample consisted of PBMCs. These receptors all stem from a young man in good health and CMV-seronegative.

The genes are TRBV5-1 and TRBJ2-7, with D unresolved. In germline, CDR1 is SGHRS, CDR2 YFSETQ. CDR3 length: 13 residues. Trimming stripped 0 bases from V and 4 bases from J, with 8 bases between. DNA for the CDR3: TGCGCCAGCAGCTTGGAGTGGCAGTACGAGCAGTACTTC. It specifies CASSLEWQYEQYF. The full variable domain, rest sourced from reference TRBV5-1 and TRBJ2-7, is KAGVTQTPRYLIKTRGQQVTLSCSPISGHRSVSWYQQTPGQGLQFLFEYFSETQRNKGNFPGRFSGRQFSNSRSEMNVSTLELGDSALYLCASSLEWQYEQYFGPGTRLTVT.

V and J are TRBV19 and TRBJ1-5, with 7 bases that match TRBD1. The CDR3 is 17 residues long. V shed 3 bases, J shed 6 bases, and the junction held 14 bases outside the gene matches. Germline assignment: CDR1 LNHDA and CDR2 SQIVND (reference sequence). Here the CDR3 reads CASSIAAGQQNVQPQHF. As DNA, the CDR3 is TGTGCCAGTAGTATTGCTGCGGGACAGCAAAATGTTCAGCCCCAGCATTTT.

The V call is TRBV6-6, the J call TRBJ1-5; 7 bases are a match to TRBD1. The CDR3 has 14 amino acids. V shed 4 bases and J 7 bases; nucleotides not matched to a gene: 7. Germline assignment: CDR1 MNHNY and CDR2 SVGAGI (reference sequence). The CDR3: CASSLIGGVQPQHF. The CDR3 region has the DNA TGTGCCAGCAGTTTGATAGGGGGCGTCCAGCCCCAGCATTTT.

The rearrangement joins TRBV6-1 to TRBJ2-5; D is possibly TRBD1 (6 bases). Trimming pared 1 base from V and 5 bases from J, leaving 17 bases between. The germline V gene has CDR1 MNHNS and CDR2 SASEGT. This CDR3 has 16 amino acids. Written as DNA, the CDR3 is TGTGCCAGCAGTGAAGTAAGGGCACAGGGAGTGGAGACCCAGTACTTC. Translated: CASSEVRAQGVETQYF.

The chain combines TRBV28 with TRBJ2-1; D is uncertain. The germline V gene encodes CDR1 MDHEN and CDR2 SYDVKM. CDR3 length equals 16 residues. V was trimmed by 7 bases and J by 0 bases, leaving 16 bases between them. The CDR3 is CASKFELRSSYNEQFF. As DNA, the CDR3 is TGTGCCAGCAAGTTCGAGCTCCGAAGCTCCTACAATGAGCAGTTCTTC. The variable domain in full, completed from reference TRBV28 and TRBJ2-1, reads DVKVTQSSRYLVKRTGEKVFLECVQDMDHENMFWYRQDPGLGLRLIYFSYDVKMKEKGDIPEGYSVSREKKERFSLILESASTNQTSMYLCASKFELRSSYNEQFFGPGTRLTVL.

The chain uses TRBV25-1 and TRBJ2-5, with unresolved D. Deletions cut 4 bases from V and 4 bases from J, with 7 bases between. The CDR3 sequence is 12 residues long. Per germline, CDR1 MGHDK and CDR2 SYGVNS. This CDR3 is CASSGAGETQYF. DNA for the CDR3: TGTGCCAGCAGTGGGGCCGGAGAGACCCAGTACTTC.

The CDR3 is CSVFDPEGGYEQYF. CDR3 DNA: TGCAGCGTTTTCGACCCGGAGGGCGGCTACGAGCAGTACTTC. The chain joins TRBV29-1 to TRBJ2-7; D is perhaps TRBD2 (6 bases). This CDR3 has 14 amino acids. V was trimmed by 5 bases and J by 3 bases, leaving 17 bases between them. Germline values: CDR1 SQVTM, CDR2 ANQGSEA.

V usage is TRBV7-2 and J usage is TRBJ2-1; 13 nucleotides agree with TRBD2. This CDR3 region has 15 residues. The trim removed 6 bases at V and 8 bases at J, leaving 7 bases unmatched. Germline values: CDR1 SGHTA, CDR2 FQGNSA. The DNA of the CDR3 is TGTGCCAGCAGGGAGAGGACTAGCGGGGGTGATGAGCAGTTCTTC. This encodes CASRERTSGGDEQFF. The entire variable domain, with the rest obtained from reference TRBV7-2 and TRBJ2-1, is as follows: GAGVSQSPSNKVTEKGKDVELRCDPISGHTALYWYRQSLGQGLEFLIYFQGNSAPDKSGLPSDRFSAERTGGSVSTLTIQRTQQEDSAVYLCASRERTSGGDEQFFGPGTRLTVL.

V is TRBV18 and J is TRBJ1-1, with a possible D match to TRBD1 (5 bases). Looked up from germline, CDR1 is KGHSH and CDR2 is LQKENI. V lost 3 bases and J lost 3, with 11 bases in between. The CDR3 extends over 14 amino acids. CDR3 coding DNA: TGTGCCAGCTCACCCGAACAGGCTTACACTGAAGCTTTCTTT. This translates into CASSPEQAYTEAFF.

The CDR3 loop is CAWSVGVFRYGYTF. The CDR3 nucleotides read TGTGCCTGGAGTGTCGGAGTTTTCAGATATGGCTACACCTTC. The rearrangement uses TRBV30 and TRBJ1-2; D unresolved. This CDR3 has 14 amino acids. The V end was cut by 0 bases, the J end by 5 bases, with 13 bases between. Germline CDR1 reads GTSNPN; CDR2 reads SVGIG (reference sequence).

J is TRBJ1-2 and V is TRBV29-1, with TRBD1 matching 9 bases. V shed 4 bases and J 7 bases; nucleotides not matched to a gene: 4. CDR3 size: 12 residues. Germline V gives CDR1 SQVTM, CDR2 ANQGSEA. The CDR3 region is CSVAGTGFGYTF. CDR3 bases: TGCAGCGTTGCCGGGACAGGGTTTGGCTACACCTTC. The full variable domain, in which reference TRBV29-1 and TRBJ1-2 provide the parts outside the CDR3, is SAVISQKPSRDICQRGTSLTIQCQVDSQVTMMFWYRQQPGQSLTLIATANQGSEATYESGFVIDKFPISRPNLTFSTLTVSNMSPEDSSIYLCSVAGTGFGYTFGSGTRLTVV.